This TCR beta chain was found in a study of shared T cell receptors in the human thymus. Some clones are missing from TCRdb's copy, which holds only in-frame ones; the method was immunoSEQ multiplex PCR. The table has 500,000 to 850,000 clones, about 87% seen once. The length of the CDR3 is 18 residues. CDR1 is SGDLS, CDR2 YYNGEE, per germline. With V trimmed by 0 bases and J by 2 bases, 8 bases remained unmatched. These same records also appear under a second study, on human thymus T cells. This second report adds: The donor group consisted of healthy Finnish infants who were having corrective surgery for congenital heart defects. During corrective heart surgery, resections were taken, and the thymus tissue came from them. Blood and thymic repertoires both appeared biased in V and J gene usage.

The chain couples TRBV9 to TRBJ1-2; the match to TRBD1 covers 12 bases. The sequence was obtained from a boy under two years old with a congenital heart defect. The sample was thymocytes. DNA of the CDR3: TGTGCCAGCAGCGTAGACGGGGACAGGGGGCACCCCAACTATGGCTACACCTTC. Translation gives CASSVDGDRGHPNYGYTF. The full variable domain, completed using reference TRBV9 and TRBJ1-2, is DSGVTQTPKHLITATGQRVTLRCSPRSGDLSVYWYQQSLDQGLQFLIQYYNGEERAKGNILERFSAQQFPDLHSELNLSSLELGDSALYFCASSVDGDRGHPNYGYTFGSGTRLTVV.